This T cell receptor (beta chain) appears in the sequencing data of a study of patients and donors after allogeneic stem cell transplantation. This clonotype has only a few counts. The CDR3 is 16 residues long. TCRdb independently ran MiXCR on the RT-PCR reads; one entry per CDR3 protein. The data hold approximately 160,000 distinct CDR3 sequences, with 24% observed a single time. The V gene is TRBV21-1, the J gene TRBJ2-1. TRBV21-1 is shown as a pseudogene. Sequencing input: blood, either unsorted or a sorted T cell fraction (not recorded which). This sequence originates from a human donor who was either an allogeneic HSCT recipient or a stem cell or donor lymphocyte infusion donor (not recorded which). It is not recorded whose cells these are; they may come from a transplant donor. The CDR3 DNA follows: TGTGCCAGCAGCAAAGTGGAGAGAGGCTCCTACAATGAGCAGTTCTTC. It yields the protein CASSKVERGSYNEQFF.